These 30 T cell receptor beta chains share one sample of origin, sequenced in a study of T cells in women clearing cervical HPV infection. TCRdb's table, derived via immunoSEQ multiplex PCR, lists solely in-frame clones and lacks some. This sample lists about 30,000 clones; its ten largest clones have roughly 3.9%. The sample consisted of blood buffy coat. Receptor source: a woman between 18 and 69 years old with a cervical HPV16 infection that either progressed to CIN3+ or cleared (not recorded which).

Incomplete CDR3 DNA: TGTGCCAGTAGTATAGATGGGACAGCTAAA. Amino acids: CASSIDGTAK. The CDR3 as a whole reads CASSIDGTAKLFF. The chain employs TRBV19 and TRBJ1-4; 7 nucleotides agree with TRBD1. The CDR3 end is not reached by the read, which stops 3 residues before it; the germline J gene fills it in. The germline gives CDR1 LNHDA, CDR2 SQIVND (reference sequence). This CDR3 spans 13 amino acids. Complete variable domain (other parts from reference TRBV19 and TRBJ1-4): DGGITQSPKYLFRKEGQNVTLSCEQNLNHDAMYWYRQDPGQGLRLIYYSQIVNDFQKGDIAEGYSVSREKKESFPLTVTSAQKNPTAFYLCASSIDGTAKLFFGSGTQLSVL.

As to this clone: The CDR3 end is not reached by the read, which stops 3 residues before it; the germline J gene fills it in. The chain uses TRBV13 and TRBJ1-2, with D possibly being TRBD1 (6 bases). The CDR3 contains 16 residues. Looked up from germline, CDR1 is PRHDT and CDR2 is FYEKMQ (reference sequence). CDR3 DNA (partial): TGTGCCAGCAGCCTTTCCAATCTCCAGGGGTCTGAAGGC. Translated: CASSLSNLQGSEG. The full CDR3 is CASSLSNLQGSEGYTF.

The CDR3 bases that were read are TGTGCCAGCAGCCCGGCGGACAGACGCGGC. It is translated as CASSPADRRG. The complete CDR3 protein is CASSPADRRGYTF. The chain is built from TRBV7-2 and TRBJ1-2, with D possibly TRBD1 on 6 matching bases. The CDR3 goes on 3 residues after the read ends, and that part is filled in from the germline J gene. The length of the CDR3 is 13 residues. Germline V lookup: CDR1 SGHTA, CDR2 FQGNSA.

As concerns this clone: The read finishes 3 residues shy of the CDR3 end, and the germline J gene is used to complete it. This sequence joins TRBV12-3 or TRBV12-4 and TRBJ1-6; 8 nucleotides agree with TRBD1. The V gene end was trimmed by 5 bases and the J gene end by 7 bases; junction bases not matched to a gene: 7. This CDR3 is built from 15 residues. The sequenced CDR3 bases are TGTGCCAGCAGTATACAGACAGGGGCAAATTCACCC. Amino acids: CASSIQTGANSP. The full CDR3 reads CASSIQTGANSPLHF.

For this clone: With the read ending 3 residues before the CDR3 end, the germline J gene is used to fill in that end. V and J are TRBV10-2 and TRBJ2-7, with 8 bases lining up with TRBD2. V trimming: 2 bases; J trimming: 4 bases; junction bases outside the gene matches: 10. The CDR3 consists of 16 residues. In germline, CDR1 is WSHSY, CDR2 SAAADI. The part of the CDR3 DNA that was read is TGCGCCAGCAGTGAGCTCCAGCGGGAGTCATTTTACGAG. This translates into CASSELQRESFYE. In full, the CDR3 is CASSELQRESFYEQYF.

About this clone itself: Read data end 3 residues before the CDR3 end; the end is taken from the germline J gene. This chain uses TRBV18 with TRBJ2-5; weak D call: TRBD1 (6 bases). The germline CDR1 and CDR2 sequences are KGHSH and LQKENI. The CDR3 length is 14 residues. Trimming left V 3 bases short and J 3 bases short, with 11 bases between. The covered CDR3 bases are TGTGCCAGCTCACCCGGGACATCCGAAGAGACC. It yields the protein CASSPGTSEET. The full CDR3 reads CASSPGTSEETQYF.

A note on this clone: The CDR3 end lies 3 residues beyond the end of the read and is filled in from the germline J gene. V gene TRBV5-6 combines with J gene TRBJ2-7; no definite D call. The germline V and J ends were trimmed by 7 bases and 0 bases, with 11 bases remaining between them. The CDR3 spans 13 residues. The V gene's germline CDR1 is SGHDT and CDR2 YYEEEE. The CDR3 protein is CASAVQDSYEQYF. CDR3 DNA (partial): TGTGCCAGCGCCGTGCAGGACTCCTACGAG.

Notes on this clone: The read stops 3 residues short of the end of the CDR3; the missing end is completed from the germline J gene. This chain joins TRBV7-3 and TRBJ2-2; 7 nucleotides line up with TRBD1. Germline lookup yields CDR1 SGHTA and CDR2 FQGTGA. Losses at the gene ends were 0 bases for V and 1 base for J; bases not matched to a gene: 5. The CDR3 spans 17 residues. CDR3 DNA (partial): TGTGCCAGCAGCTTAACTCAACAGGGGAGGAACACCGGGGAG. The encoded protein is CASSLTQQGRNTGE. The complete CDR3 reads CASSLTQQGRNTGELFF.

CDR3 DNA, as far as it was read: TGTGCCAGTAGTATGGGGCGGGGAGGCAATCAGCCC. Residues: CASSMGRGGNQP. The CDR3, in full, reads CASSMGRGGNQPQHF. The gene calls are TRBV19 and TRBJ1-5; possibly TRBD1 for D (5 bases). Sequencing ends 3 residues short of the CDR3 end; the germline J gene provides the rest. This CDR3 has 15 residues. The V end lost 3 bases, the J end lost 2 bases, and 11 bases lay between the germline ends. Germline CDR1 reads LNHDA; CDR2 reads SQIVND (reference sequence).

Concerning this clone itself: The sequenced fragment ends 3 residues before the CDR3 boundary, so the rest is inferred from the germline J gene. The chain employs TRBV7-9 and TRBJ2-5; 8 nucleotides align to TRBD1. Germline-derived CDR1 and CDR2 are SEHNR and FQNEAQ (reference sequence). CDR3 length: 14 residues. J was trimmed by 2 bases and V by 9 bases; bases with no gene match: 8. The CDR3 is CASTFTGGQETQYF. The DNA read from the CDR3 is TGTGCCAGTACATTTACAGGGGGACAAGAGACC. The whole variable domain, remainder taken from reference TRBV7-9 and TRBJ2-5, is DTGVSQNPRHKITKRGQNVTFRCDPISEHNRLYWYRQTLGQGPEFLTYFQNEAQLEKSRLLSDRFSAERPKGSFSTLEIQRTEQGDSAMYLCASTFTGGQETQYFGPGTRLLVL.

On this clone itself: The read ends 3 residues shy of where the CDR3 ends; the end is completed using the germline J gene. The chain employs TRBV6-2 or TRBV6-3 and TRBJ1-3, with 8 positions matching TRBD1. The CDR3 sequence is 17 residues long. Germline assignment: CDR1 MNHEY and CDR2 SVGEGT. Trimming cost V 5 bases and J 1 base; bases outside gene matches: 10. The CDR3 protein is CASSPTPGQGSGNTIYF. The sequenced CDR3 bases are TGTGCCAGCAGTCCCACCCCTGGACAGGGTTCTGGAAACACC.

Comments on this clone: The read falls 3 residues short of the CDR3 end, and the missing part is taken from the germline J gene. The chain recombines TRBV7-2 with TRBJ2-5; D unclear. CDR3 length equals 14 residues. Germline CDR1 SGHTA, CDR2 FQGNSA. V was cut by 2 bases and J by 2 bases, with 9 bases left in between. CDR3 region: CASSLYSTQETQYF. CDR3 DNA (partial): TGTGCCAGCAGCTTATATTCAACTCAAGAGACC.

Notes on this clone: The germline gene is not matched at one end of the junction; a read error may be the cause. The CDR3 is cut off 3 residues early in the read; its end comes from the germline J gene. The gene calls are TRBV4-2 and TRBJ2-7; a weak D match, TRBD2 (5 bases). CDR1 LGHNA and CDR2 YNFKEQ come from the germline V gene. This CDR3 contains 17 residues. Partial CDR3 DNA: TGCGCCAGCAGCCAAGATTTGCCCTCGGGGAATTGTAACGAG. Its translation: CASSQDLPSGNCNE. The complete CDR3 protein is CASSQDLPSGNCNEQYF.

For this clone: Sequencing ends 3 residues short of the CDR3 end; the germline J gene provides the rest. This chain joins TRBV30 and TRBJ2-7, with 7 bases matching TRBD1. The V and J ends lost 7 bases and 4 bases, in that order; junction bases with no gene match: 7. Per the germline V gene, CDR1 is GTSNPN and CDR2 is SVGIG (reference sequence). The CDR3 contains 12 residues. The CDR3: CAFRQGGYEQYF. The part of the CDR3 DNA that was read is TGTGCCTTCCGACAGGGTGGGTACGAG.

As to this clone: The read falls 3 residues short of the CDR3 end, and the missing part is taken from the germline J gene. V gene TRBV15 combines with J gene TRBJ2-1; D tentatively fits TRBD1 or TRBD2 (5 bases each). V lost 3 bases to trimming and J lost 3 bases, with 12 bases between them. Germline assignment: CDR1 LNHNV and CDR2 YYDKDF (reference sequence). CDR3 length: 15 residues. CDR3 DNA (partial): TGTGCCACCAGCAGCGGAGGAAGGGGCTACAATGAG. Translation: CATSSGGRGYNE. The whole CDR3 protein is CATSSGGRGYNEQFF.

CDR3 DNA, as far as it was read: TGTGCCAGTACCCGGGCGGGGGACTTAGCCTACAATGAG. This translates into CASTRAGDLAYNE. The whole CDR3 is CASTRAGDLAYNEQFF. The chain has TRBV19 and TRBJ2-1; TRBD2 matches 7 bases. Sequencing ends 3 residues short of the CDR3 end; the germline J gene provides the rest. CDR1 and CDR2 (germline): LNHDA, SQIVND (reference sequence). This CDR3 is 16 amino acids long. V shed 7 bases, J shed 2 bases, and the junction held 11 bases outside the gene matches.

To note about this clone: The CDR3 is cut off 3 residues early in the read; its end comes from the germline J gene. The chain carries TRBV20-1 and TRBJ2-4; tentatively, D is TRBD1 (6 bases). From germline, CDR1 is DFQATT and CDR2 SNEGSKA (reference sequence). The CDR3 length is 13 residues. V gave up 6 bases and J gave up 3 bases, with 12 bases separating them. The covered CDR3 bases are TGCAGTGCCCCCCGGGACAACAAAAACATT. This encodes CSAPRDNKNI. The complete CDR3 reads CSAPRDNKNIQYF.

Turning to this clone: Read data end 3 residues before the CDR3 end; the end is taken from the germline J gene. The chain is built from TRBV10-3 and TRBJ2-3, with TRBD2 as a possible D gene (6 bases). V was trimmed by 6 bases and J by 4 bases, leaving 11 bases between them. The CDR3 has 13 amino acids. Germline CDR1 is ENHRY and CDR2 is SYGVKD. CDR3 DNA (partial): TGTGCCATCAGGGACGGAGGGGCAGATACG. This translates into CAIRDGGADT. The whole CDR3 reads CAIRDGGADTQYF.

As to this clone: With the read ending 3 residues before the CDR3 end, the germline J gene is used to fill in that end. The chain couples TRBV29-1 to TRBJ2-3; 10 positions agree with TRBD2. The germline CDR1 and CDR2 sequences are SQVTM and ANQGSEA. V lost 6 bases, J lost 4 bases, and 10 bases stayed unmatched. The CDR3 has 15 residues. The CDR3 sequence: CSVRSLAGFSDTQYF. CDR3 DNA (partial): TGCAGCGTCCGGTCACTAGCGGGGTTTTCAGATACG.

The CDR3 loop reads CASSLGPGGATYEQYF. The part of the CDR3 DNA that was read is TGTGCCAGCAGTTTAGGGCCGGGCGGGGCCACCTACGAG. The chain couples TRBV28 to TRBJ2-7; D perhaps matches TRBD2 (6 bases). The CDR3 end falls 3 residues outside the read, so it is completed with the germline J gene. With 2 bases removed from V and 2 bases from J, the gap between germline ends came to 16 bases. Germline CDR1 MDHEN, CDR2 SYDVKM. CDR3 length: 16 amino acids.

CDR3 region: CASSGRPPGQPQHF. The CDR3 DNA, read in part, is TGTGCCAGCAGCGGCCGACCGCCGGGTCAGCCC. The V gene is TRBV2, the J gene TRBJ1-5; D is unresolved. From the germline J gene comes the end of the CDR3, since the read stops 3 residues before it. The CDR3 sequence is 14 residues long. Germline-derived CDR1 and CDR2 are SNHLY and FYNNEI. The germline V and J ends were trimmed by 6 bases and 6 bases, with 15 bases remaining between them.

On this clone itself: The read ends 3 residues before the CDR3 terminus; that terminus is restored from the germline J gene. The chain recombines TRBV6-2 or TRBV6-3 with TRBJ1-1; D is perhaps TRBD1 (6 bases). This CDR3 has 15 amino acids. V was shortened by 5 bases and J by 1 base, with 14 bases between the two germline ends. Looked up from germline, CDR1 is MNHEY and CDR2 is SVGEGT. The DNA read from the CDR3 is TGTGCCAGCAGTACAATACGAGGGGGGAACACTGAA. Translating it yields CASSTIRGGNTE. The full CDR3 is CASSTIRGGNTEAFF.

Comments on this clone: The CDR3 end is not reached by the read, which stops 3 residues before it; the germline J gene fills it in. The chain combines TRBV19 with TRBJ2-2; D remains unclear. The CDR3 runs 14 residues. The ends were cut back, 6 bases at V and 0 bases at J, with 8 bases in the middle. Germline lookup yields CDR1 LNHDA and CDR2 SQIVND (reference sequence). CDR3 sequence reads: CASRSVANTGELFF. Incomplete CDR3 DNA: TGTGCCAGTAGGAGCGTGGCGAACACCGGGGAG.

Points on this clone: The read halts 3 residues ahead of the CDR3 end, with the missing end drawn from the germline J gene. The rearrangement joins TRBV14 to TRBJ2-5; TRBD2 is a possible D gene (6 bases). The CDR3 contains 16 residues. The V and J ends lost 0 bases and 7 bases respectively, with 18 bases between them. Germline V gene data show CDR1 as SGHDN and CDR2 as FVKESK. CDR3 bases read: TGTGCCAGCAGCCAAGAGCGGGGCGTCAATATGGGGACC. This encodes CASSQERGVNMGT. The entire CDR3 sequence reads CASSQERGVNMGTQYF. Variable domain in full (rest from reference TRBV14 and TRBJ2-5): EAGVTQFPSHSVIEKGQTVTLRCDPISGHDNLYWYRRVMGKEIKFLLHFVKESKQDESGMPNNRFLAERTGGTYSTLKVQPAELEDSGVYFCASSQERGVNMGTQYFGPGTRLLVL.

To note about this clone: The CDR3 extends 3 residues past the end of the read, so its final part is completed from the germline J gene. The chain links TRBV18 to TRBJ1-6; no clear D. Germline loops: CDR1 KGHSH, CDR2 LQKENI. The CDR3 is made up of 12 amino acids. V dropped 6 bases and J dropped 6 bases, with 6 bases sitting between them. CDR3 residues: CASSQGNSPLHF. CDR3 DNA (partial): TGTGCCAGCTCCCAAGGTAATTCACCC.

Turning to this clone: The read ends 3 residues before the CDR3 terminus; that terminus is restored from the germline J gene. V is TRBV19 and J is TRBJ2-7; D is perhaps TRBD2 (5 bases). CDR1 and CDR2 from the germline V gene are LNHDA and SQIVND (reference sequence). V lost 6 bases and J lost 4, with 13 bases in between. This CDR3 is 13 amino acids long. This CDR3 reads CASRPDEGYEQYF. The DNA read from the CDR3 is TGTGCCAGTAGACCCGACGAGGGTTACGAG.

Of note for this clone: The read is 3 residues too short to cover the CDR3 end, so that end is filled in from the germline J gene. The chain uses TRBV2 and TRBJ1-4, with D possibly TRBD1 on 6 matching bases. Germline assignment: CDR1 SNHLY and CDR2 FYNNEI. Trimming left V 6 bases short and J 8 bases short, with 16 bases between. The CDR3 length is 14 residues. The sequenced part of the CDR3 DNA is TGTGCCAGCAGCCCCCCGACAGGCGCAGAAAAA. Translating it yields CASSPPTGAEK. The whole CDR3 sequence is CASSPPTGAEKLFF. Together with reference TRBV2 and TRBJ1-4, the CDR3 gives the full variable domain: EPEVTQTPSHQVTQMGQEVILRCVPISNHLYFYWYRQILGQKVEFLVSFYNNEISEKSEIFDDQFSVERPDGSNFTLKIRSTKLEDSAMYFCASSPPTGAEKLFFGSGTQLSVL.

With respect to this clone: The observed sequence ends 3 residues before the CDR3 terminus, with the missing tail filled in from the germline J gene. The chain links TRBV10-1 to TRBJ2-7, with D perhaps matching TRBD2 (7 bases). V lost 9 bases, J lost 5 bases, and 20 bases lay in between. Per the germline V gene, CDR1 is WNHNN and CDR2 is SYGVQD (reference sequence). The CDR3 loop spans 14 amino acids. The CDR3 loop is CARDPAGGAHEQYF. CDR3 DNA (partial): TGCGCCAGAGACCCGGCTGGGGGGGCTCACGAG.

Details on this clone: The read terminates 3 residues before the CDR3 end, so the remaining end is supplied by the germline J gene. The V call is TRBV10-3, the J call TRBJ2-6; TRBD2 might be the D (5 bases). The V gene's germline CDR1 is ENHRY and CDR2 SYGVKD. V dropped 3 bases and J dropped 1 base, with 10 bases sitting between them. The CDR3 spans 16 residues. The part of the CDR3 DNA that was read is TGTGCCATCAGTGACGGTGAGGGTTCTGGGGCCAACGTC. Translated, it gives CAISDGEGSGANV. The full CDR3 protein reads CAISDGEGSGANVLTF.

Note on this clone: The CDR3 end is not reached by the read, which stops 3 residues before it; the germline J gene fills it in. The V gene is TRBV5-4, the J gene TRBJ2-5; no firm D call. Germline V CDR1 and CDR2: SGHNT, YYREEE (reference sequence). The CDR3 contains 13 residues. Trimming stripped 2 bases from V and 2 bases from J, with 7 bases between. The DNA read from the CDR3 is TGTGCCAGCAGCTTTACAGAGCAAGAGACC. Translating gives CASSFTEQET. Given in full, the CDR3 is CASSFTEQETQYF.